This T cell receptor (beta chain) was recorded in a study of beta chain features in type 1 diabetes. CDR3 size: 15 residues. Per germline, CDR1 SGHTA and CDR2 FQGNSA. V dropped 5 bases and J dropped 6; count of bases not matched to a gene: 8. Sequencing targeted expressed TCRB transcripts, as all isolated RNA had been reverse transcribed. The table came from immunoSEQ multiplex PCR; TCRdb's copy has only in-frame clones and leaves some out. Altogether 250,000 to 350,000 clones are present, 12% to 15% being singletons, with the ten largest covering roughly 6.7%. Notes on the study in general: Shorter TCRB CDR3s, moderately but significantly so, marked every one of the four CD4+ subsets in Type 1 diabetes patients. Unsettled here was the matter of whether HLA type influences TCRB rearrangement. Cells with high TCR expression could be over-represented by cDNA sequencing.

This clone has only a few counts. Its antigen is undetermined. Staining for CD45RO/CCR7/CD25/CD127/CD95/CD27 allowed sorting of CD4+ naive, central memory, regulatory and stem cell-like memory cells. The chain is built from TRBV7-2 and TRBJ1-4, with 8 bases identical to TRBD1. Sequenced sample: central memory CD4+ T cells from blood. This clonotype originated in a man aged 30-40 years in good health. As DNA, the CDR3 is TGTGCCAGCAGCACCCAGGGGACAGGTGATGAAAAACTGTTTTTT. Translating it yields CASSTQGTGDEKLFF.